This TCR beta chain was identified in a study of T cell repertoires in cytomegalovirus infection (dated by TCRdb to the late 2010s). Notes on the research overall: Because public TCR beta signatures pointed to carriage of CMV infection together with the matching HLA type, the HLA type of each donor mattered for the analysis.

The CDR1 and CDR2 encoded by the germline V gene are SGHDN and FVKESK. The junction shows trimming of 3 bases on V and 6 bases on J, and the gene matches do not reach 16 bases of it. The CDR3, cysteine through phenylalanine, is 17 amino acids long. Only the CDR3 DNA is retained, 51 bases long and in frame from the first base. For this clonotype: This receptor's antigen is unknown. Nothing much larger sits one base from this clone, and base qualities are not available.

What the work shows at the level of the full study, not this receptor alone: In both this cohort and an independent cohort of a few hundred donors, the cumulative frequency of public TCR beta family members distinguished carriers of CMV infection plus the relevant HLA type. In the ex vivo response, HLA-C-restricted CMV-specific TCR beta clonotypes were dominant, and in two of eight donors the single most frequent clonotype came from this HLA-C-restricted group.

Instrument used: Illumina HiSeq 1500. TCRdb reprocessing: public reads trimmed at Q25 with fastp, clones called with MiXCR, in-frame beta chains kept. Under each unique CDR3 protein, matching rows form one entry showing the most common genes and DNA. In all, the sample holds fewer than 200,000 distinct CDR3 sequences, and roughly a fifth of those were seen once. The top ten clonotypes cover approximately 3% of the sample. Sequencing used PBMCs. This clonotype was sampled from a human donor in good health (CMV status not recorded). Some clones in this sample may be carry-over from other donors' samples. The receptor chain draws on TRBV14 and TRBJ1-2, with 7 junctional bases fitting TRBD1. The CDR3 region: CASSQSRRPDRFNGYTF. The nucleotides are TGTGCCAGCAGCCAGAGCCGTAGACCGGACAGGTTTAATGGCTACACCTTC.